Shown below are 25 T cell receptor beta chains from a single sample sequenced in a study of beta chain features in type 1 diabetes. The sequenced template was cDNA made from the entire isolated RNA. Data came from immunoSEQ multiplex PCR; TCRdb stores just in-frame clones and leaves some out. The data show 630,000 or so clones, with over 11% seen just once and 0.035% to 0.04% held by the top ten. Study-level results: Type 1 diabetes patients had TCRB CDR3s that were shorter (moderately but significantly so) in all four CD4+ subsets.

These receptors are not linked to any known antigen. The sequencing sample was made of naive CD4+ T cells from blood. Receptors were obtained from a man between 18 and 35 years old with type 1 diabetes.

The V gene is TRBV19, the J gene TRBJ2-5; D may match TRBD1 or TRBD2 (5 bases each). The V gene's germline CDR1 is LNHDA and CDR2 SQIVND (reference sequence). Trimming left V 3 bases short and J 6 bases short, with 11 bases between. This CDR3 comprises 13 residues. In DNA, the CDR3 is TGTGCCAGTAGTATCCTGACGGGACAGACCCAGTACTTC. It encodes CASSILTGQTQYF.

A few counts support this clone. J is TRBJ1-2 and V is TRBV7-9; 11 bases map to TRBD1. CDR3 length: 16 amino acids. V trimming: 2 bases; J trimming: 6 bases; junction bases outside the gene matches: 8. Germline V gene sequence: CDR1 SEHNR, CDR2 FQNEAQ (reference sequence). CDR3 amino acids: CASSLMSGQGEDGYTF. CDR3 nucleotides: TGTGCCAGCAGCTTAATGTCGGGACAGGGGGAAGATGGCTACACCTTC.

In this sample, this clone turned up a few times. The V gene is TRBV7-2, the J gene TRBJ2-7; D not certain. V lost 3 bases, J lost 4 bases, and 7 bases lay in between. CDR3 length equals 12 residues. The germline V gene has CDR1 SGHTA and CDR2 FQGNSA. The DNA for the CDR3 is TGTGCCAGCAGCTTTGACCAATACGAGCAGTACTTC. Amino acid sequence: CASSFDQYEQYF.

This chain joins TRBV18 and TRBJ2-7; no clear D gene. V was trimmed by 6 bases and J by 2 bases, leaving 17 bases between them. Germline CDR1 reads KGHSH; CDR2 reads LQKENI. The CDR3 covers 15 residues. The CDR3 bases are TGTGCCAGCTCTGAACCTGAAAGTGGGACCTACGAGCAGTACTTC. Translation gives CASSEPESGTYEQYF.

Note on this clone: The same CDR3 is also encoded by other DNA sequences in this sample. The chain recombines TRBV30 with TRBJ1-1; no reliable D call. V lost 0 bases and J lost 1, with 6 bases in between. The CDR3 runs to 13 residues. The germline V gene has CDR1 GTSNPN and CDR2 SVGIG (reference sequence). DNA of the CDR3: TGTGCCTGGAGTGTCGGGTCGAACACTGAAGCTTTCTTT. Translation: CAWSVGSNTEAFF.

This chain connects TRBV4-1 to TRBJ1-4, with D hard to call. Per the germline V gene, CDR1 is MGHRA and CDR2 is YSYEKL. Trimming removed 4 bases from V and 0 bases from J, with 12 bases in between. CDR3 length: 16 residues. CDR3 sequence: CASSPAVVATNEKLFF. In DNA, the CDR3 is TGCGCCAGCAGCCCAGCAGTGGTCGCAACTAATGAAAAACTGTTTTTT.

Only a few counts were recorded for this clone. The gene calls are TRBV30 and TRBJ1-4, with a weak D call TRBD1 (5 bases). Germline values: CDR1 GTSNPN, CDR2 SVGIG (reference sequence). CDR3 length equals 14 residues. Trimming took 0 bases from V and 7 from J, leaving 12 bases between them. The CDR3, as DNA: TGTGCCTGGAGTGTACAGGACATCCCTGAAAAACTGTTTTTT. As protein: CAWSVQDIPEKLFF.

This clone was recorded a few times. V is TRBV5-8 and J is TRBJ2-2; D unclear. Trimming left V 4 bases short and J 5 bases short, with 9 bases between. Looked up from germline, CDR1 is SGHTS and CDR2 is YDEGEE. The CDR3 has 13 amino acids. CDR3 nucleotide sequence: TGTGCCAGCAGCCAGCGACATACCGGGGAGCTGTTTTTT. Translation: CASSQRHTGELFF.

This clone was detected only a few times. V gene TRBV29-1 combines with J gene TRBJ2-7, with D perhaps matching TRBD1 (5 bases). Germline-derived CDR1 and CDR2 are SQVTM and ANQGSEA. The V end lost 6 bases, the J end lost 2 bases, and 17 bases lay between the germline ends. This CDR3 contains 14 residues. The CDR3 region is CSVLLMSGPYEQYF. In nucleotides, the CDR3 is TGCAGCGTCCTCCTGATGTCAGGGCCCTACGAGCAGTACTTC.

The V call is TRBV29-1, the J call TRBJ1-1, with D possibly matching TRBD1 (5 bases). Deletions cut 5 bases from V and 4 bases from J, with 17 bases between. Germline V gene sequence: CDR1 SQVTM, CDR2 ANQGSEA. The CDR3 runs 14 residues. CDR3 sequence (DNA): TGCAGCGTTTCCCACGGGGCACTTACCACTGAAGCTTTCTTT. It yields the protein CSVSHGALTTEAFF.

Points on this clone: Other DNA sequences in this sample translate to the same CDR3. V is TRBV7-2 and J is TRBJ2-2; D is ambiguous. In germline, CDR1 is SGHTA, CDR2 FQGNSA. The CDR3 sequence is 11 residues long. V was trimmed by 3 bases and J by 8 bases, leaving 4 bases between them. The CDR3 is CASSFLGELFF. The CDR3 DNA is TGTGCCAGCAGCTTCCTGGGGGAGCTGTTTTTT.

The genes are TRBV30 and TRBJ2-7, with D maybe TRBD1 (5 bases). V was clipped by 5 bases and J by 3 bases, with 11 bases between them. This CDR3 has 12 amino acids. Germline lookup yields CDR1 GTSNPN and CDR2 SVGIG (reference sequence). CDR3 sequence reads: CAWGATHYEQYF. In DNA form, the CDR3 reads TGTGCCTGGGGGGCAACCCACTACGAGCAGTACTTC.

This clone showed up just a few times. The V and J genes are TRBV30 and TRBJ2-2; no firm D call. CDR1 and CDR2 from the germline V gene are GTSNPN and SVGIG (reference sequence). This CDR3 region has 13 residues. V lost 8 bases to trimming and J lost 0 bases, with 10 bases between them. The CDR3 DNA reads as TGTGCCCGGTTAACTTCGAACACCGGGGAGCTGTTTTTT. Translation: CARLTSNTGELFF.

The CDR3 is CATSRGSHYEQFF. CDR3 sequence (DNA): TGTGCCACCTCCAGGGGGTCACACTATGAGCAGTTCTTC. The genes are TRBV5-8 and TRBJ2-1; 7 bases are a match to TRBD1. CDR1 and CDR2 (germline): SGHTS, YDEGEE. V dropped 9 bases and J dropped 8; count of bases not matched to a gene: 11. The CDR3 contains 13 residues.

This clone was seen only once. V and J are TRBV27 and TRBJ1-5, with TRBD1 matching over 11 bases. The germline gives CDR1 MNHEY, CDR2 SMNVEV (reference sequence). The CDR3 has 15 residues. The junction had 7 bases not matched to a gene; V was cut back by 5 bases and J by 7 bases. The CDR3 here is CASSLDRGQRQPQHF. In nucleotides, the CDR3 is TGTGCCAGCAGTCTGGACAGGGGGCAGAGGCAGCCCCAGCATTTT.

This clone came up a few times. V usage is TRBV6-1 and J usage is TRBJ2-7; 7 bases line up with TRBD2. Germline V gene data show CDR1 as MNHNS and CDR2 as SASEGT. This CDR3 region has 13 residues. The V segment lost 6 bases and the J segment 4 bases; nucleotides outside the gene matches: 6. CDR3 sequence: CASRLAVSYEQYF. The DNA for the CDR3 is TGTGCCAGCAGGCTAGCGGTCTCATACGAGCAGTACTTC.

This clone was seen more than once but under ten times. The J gene is TRBJ2-5, the V gene TRBV2, with D unresolved. Trimming took off 10 bases at V and 2 bases at J, with 17 bases between the two ends. Germline lookup yields CDR1 SNHLY and CDR2 FYNNEI. This CDR3 is 14 amino acids long. Here the CDR3 reads CATQMALVQETQYF. The CDR3, as DNA: TGTGCCACACAGATGGCACTGGTGCAAGAGACCCAGTACTTC.

This clone was seen a few times. The J gene is TRBJ2-3, the V gene TRBV5-6, with D maybe TRBD2 (5 bases). Trimming removed 0 bases from V and 2 bases from J, with 7 bases in between. Germline values: CDR1 SGHDT, CDR2 YYEEEE. This CDR3 is built from 14 residues. The CDR3 is CASSLGTATDTQYF. In DNA form, the CDR3 reads TGTGCCAGCAGCTTGGGGACTGCCACAGATACGCAGTATTTT.

The chain couples TRBV9 to TRBJ2-1; D unresolved. Trimming pared 3 bases from V and 1 base from J, leaving 5 bases between. This CDR3 has 13 amino acids. In germline, CDR1 is SGDLS, CDR2 YYNGEE. The CDR3 protein is CASSARSYNEQFF. The CDR3 coding sequence is TGTGCCAGCAGCGCCCGATCCTACAATGAGCAGTTCTTC.

This clone was recorded a few times. The V call is TRBV6-5, the J call TRBJ2-1; TRBD2 agrees at 10 bases. Germline V gives CDR1 MNHEY, CDR2 SVGAGI. With V trimmed by 4 bases and J by 7 bases, 7 bases remained unmatched. This CDR3 has 15 residues. The CDR3 DNA follows: TGTGCCAGCAGTTCGCCTAGCGGGAGATTGAATGAGCAGTTCTTC. Amino acids: CASSSPSGRLNEQFF.

The chain employs TRBV4-1 and TRBJ2-3; 8 bases map to TRBD1. CDR3 length: 12 amino acids. CDR1 MGHRA and CDR2 YSYEKL come from the germline V gene. The junction had 4 bases not matched to a gene; V was cut back by 8 bases and J by 6 bases. CDR3 loop: CASGNRGDTQYF. CDR3 nucleotides: TGCGCCAGCGGCAACAGGGGGGATACGCAGTATTTT.

V usage is TRBV7-2 and J usage is TRBJ1-1, with D possibly TRBD1 on 6 matching bases. The germline V gene encodes CDR1 SGHTA and CDR2 FQGNSA. Trimming cost V 4 bases and J 10 bases, with 13 bases left between them. The CDR3 runs to 12 residues. The CDR3 here is CASSSFRQAAFF. The CDR3 coding sequence is TGTGCCAGCAGCTCCTTCAGACAGGCAGCTTTCTTT.

This clone was counted only a few times. The chain combines TRBV27 with TRBJ2-3; D is uncertain. The V gene lost 4 bases and the J gene lost 3 bases, with 14 bases spanning the gap. The CDR3 has 15 residues. In germline, CDR1 is MNHEY, CDR2 SMNVEV (reference sequence). CDR3 coding DNA: TGTGCCAGCAGTTCGGAGCAATTGAGTACAGATACGCAGTATTTT. Its translation is CASSSEQLSTDTQYF.

This clone was seen once. V is TRBV5-4 and J is TRBJ2-4, with D tentatively TRBD2 (6 bases). Per germline, CDR1 SGHNT and CDR2 YYREEE (reference sequence). CDR3 length equals 15 residues. V lost 4 bases and J lost 3, with 14 bases in between. CDR3 sequence reads: CASSPGGIDKNIQYF. The CDR3 region has the DNA TGTGCCAGCAGCCCGGGCGGGATCGACAAAAACATTCAGTACTTC.

The chain carries TRBV4-2 and TRBJ1-1, with D possibly being TRBD1 (5 bases). The germline V and J ends were trimmed by 4 bases and 1 base, with 10 bases remaining between them. The CDR3 is 14 residues long. Germline V gives CDR1 LGHNA, CDR2 YNFKEQ. CDR3 loop: CASSLKQGNTEAFF. CDR3 DNA: TGTGCCAGCAGCCTAAAGCAGGGGAACACTGAAGCTTTCTTT.